The 14 T cell receptor beta chains below all came from one sample that was sequenced in a study of blood T cell repertoires in COVID-19. Produced via immunoSEQ multiplex PCR; TCRdb's table is partial and in-frame only. The table has about 170,000 clones, around 90% seen once. Sequencing was done on a sample of peripheral blood. These receptor sequences come from a woman older than 75 with COVID-19, enrolled during active disease.

The V and J genes are TRBV19 and TRBJ2-3; D perhaps matches TRBD2 (6 bases). Trimming left V 0 bases short and J 6 bases short, with 16 bases between. There are 16 residues in the CDR3. Per germline, CDR1 LNHDA and CDR2 SQIVND (reference sequence). Here the CDR3 DNA reads TGTGCCAGTAGTATAGACCCAGGAGGGCATTCTGATACGCAGTATTTT. Translating gives CASSIDPGGHSDTQYF. The variable domain in full, completed from reference TRBV19 and TRBJ2-3, reads DGGITQSPKYLFRKEGQNVTLSCEQNLNHDAMYWYRQDPGQGLRLIYYSQIVNDFQKGDIAEGYSVSREKKESFPLTVTSAQKNPTAFYLCASSIDPGGHSDTQYFGPGTRLTVL.

The gene calls are TRBV28 and TRBJ2-7, with D perhaps TRBD2 (5 bases). Trimming took 6 bases from V and 5 from J, leaving 20 bases between them. The CDR3 is 15 residues long. Germline CDR1 reads MDHEN; CDR2 reads SYDVKM. In nucleotides, the CDR3 is TGTGCCAGCAGCACAACCGGGATATCTCCCAACGAGCAGTACTTC. Its protein is CASSTTGISPNEQYF.

The genes are TRBV5-1 and TRBJ2-7, with D perhaps matching TRBD1 (6 bases). CDR1 SGHRS and CDR2 YFSETQ come from the germline V gene. The CDR3 sequence is 14 residues long. Trimming pared 3 bases from V and 0 bases from J, leaving 10 bases between. For the CDR3, the DNA is TGCGCCAGCAGCTCAACAGGGAGCTCCTACGAGCAGTACTTC. As protein: CASSSTGSSYEQYF. The full variable domain, in which reference TRBV5-1 and TRBJ2-7 provide the parts outside the CDR3, is KAGVTQTPRYLIKTRGQQVTLSCSPISGHRSVSWYQQTPGQGLQFLFEYFSETQRNKGNFPGRFSGRQFSNSRSEMNVSTLELGDSALYLCASSSTGSSYEQYFGPGTRLTVT.

The rearrangement links TRBV4-2 to TRBJ2-6; TRBD1 agrees at 7 bases. The CDR3 runs 17 residues. Trimming at V came to 0 bases and at J to 2 bases, leaving 4 bases not matched to a gene. CDR1 is LGHNA, CDR2 YNFKEQ, per germline. This chain's CDR3 is CASSQDRQGAGANVLTF. The DNA of the CDR3 is TGTGCCAGCAGCCAAGATAGGCAGGGGGCTGGGGCCAACGTCCTGACTTTC.

The chain combines TRBV11-1 with TRBJ2-1; TRBD1 matches at 9 bases. Germline V gene data show CDR1 as SGHAT and CDR2 as FQDESV (reference sequence). CDR3 size: 16 residues. V shed 3 bases, J shed 4 bases, and the junction held 7 bases outside the gene matches. DNA of the CDR3: TGTGCCAGCAGCTTCAGTACAGGGGGCGCGTACAATGAGCAGTTCTTC. Amino acid sequence: CASSFSTGGAYNEQFF.

This chain connects TRBV19 to TRBJ1-2, with D uncertain. The CDR3 has 13 amino acids. The ends were cut back, 3 bases at V and 8 bases at J, with 13 bases in the middle. The germline gives CDR1 LNHDA, CDR2 SQIVND (reference sequence). The chain's CDR3 is CASSIYGTMGYTF. The CDR3 bases are TGTGCCAGTAGTATCTACGGAACTATGGGCTACACCTTC.

This clone was found a few times. The V call is TRBV28, the J call TRBJ1-2; D call uncertain. V dropped 8 bases and J dropped 8 bases, with 9 bases sitting between them. This CDR3 has 10 residues. The germline gives CDR1 MDHEN, CDR2 SYDVKM. The chain's CDR3 is CASYRWGYTF. DNA of the CDR3: TGTGCCAGCTATAGATGGGGCTACACCTTC.

The V call is TRBV9, the J call TRBJ1-2; the match to TRBD1 covers 9 bases. Losses at the gene ends were 3 bases for V and 2 bases for J; bases not matched to a gene: 8. The CDR3 is 16 amino acids. Germline V gene sequence: CDR1 SGDLS, CDR2 YYNGEE. This chain's CDR3 is CASSGRGTGQNYGYTF. The DNA for the CDR3 is TGTGCCAGCAGCGGGAGGGGGACAGGGCAAAACTATGGCTACACCTTC.

J is TRBJ2-1 and V is TRBV6-4; TRBD2 matches at 13 bases. CDR1 is MRHNA, CDR2 SNTAGT, per germline. The length of the CDR3 is 15 residues. V dropped 3 bases and J dropped 8; count of bases not matched to a gene: 4. The CDR3 DNA follows: TGTGCCAGCAGTGAGGGACTAGCGGGACTCGATGAGCAGTTCTTC. Translated: CASSEGLAGLDEQFF.

The V call is TRBV27, the J call TRBJ2-2; 7 bases agree with TRBD1. This CDR3 spans 16 amino acids. CDR1 MNHEY and CDR2 SMNVEV come from the germline V gene (reference sequence). With V trimmed by 10 bases and J by 4 bases, 15 bases remained unmatched. The CDR3 region has the DNA TGTGCCACTAGAATAACAGGGGTGATTACCACCGGGGAGCTGTTTTTT. This translates into CATRITGVITTGELFF.

The V and J genes are TRBV29-1 and TRBJ1-1, with a tentative D call TRBD1 (6 bases). CDR3 length: 13 residues. Germline-derived CDR1 and CDR2 are SQVTM and ANQGSEA. Trimming stripped 5 bases from V and 1 base from J, with 11 bases between. The CDR3 region is CSVWGQGNTEAFF. The CDR3 bases are TGCAGCGTTTGGGGGCAAGGGAACACTGAAGCTTTCTTT.

The chain joins TRBV7-2 to TRBJ2-3, with 14 bases fitting TRBD2. Per germline, CDR1 SGHTA and CDR2 FQGNSA. This CDR3 has 16 residues. V lost 6 bases and J lost 6; bases outside the gene matches: 8. CDR3 sequence (DNA): TGTGCCAGCAGTCAGACTAGCGGGAGGGCCAGGGATACGCAGTATTTT. This sequence encodes CASSQTSGRARDTQYF.

The rearrangement links TRBV28 to TRBJ2-3; TRBD2 might be the D (6 bases). This CDR3 spans 15 amino acids. CDR1 is MDHEN and CDR2 is SYDVKM in the germline V gene. Trimming removed 6 bases from V and 1 base from J, with 14 bases in between. CDR3 DNA: TGTGCCAGCAGCGGGTCCGGGAGTGGCACAGATACGCAGTATTTT. Translation: CASSGSGSGTDTQYF.

V usage is TRBV4-2 and J usage is TRBJ1-4; 8 bases align to TRBD1. The CDR3 spans 14 residues. Germline V gene sequence: CDR1 LGHNA, CDR2 YNFKEQ. The junction had 2 bases not matched to a gene; V was cut back by 4 bases and J by 4 bases. Here the CDR3 DNA reads TGTGCCAGCAGCCTCGACAGGGGTAATGAAAAACTGTTTTTT. It specifies CASSLDRGNEKLFF.